This passage covers 14 T cell receptor beta chains from one sample sequenced in a study of B cell selection in AIRE deficiency (dated by TCRdb to the late 2010s). Libraries were constructed by the immunoSEQ multiplex PCR assay. What TCRdb holds here is the immuneACCESS table cut down to in-frame rearrangements. Part of the clones is not present; checked against another copy, under half of the missing clones reflect an unresolved V gene, and the others are unexplained. The sample data list about 14,000 clones, and about 92% of these were observed just once. The ten largest clones represent 1% to 1.2% of the sample. CD4+CD25hiCD127low/negative cells were sorted as the regulatory T cell population. The specimen sequenced was Tregs sorted from PBMCs. The receptors originated from a human donor with AIRE deficiency.

The genes are TRBV5-1 and TRBJ2-7; D may match TRBD1 or TRBD2 (5 bases each). Germline CDR1 reads SGHRS; CDR2 reads YFSETQ. CDR3 length: 13 residues. V lost 4 bases to trimming and J lost 3 bases, with 11 bases between them. CDR3 sequence reads: CASSGGPLYEQYF. Written as DNA, the CDR3 is TGCGCCAGCAGCGGGGGACCGCTCTACGAGCAGTACTTC.

This sequence joins TRBV9 and TRBJ1-3; D gene uncertain. Trimming stripped 2 bases from V and 0 bases from J, with 15 bases between. This CDR3 spans 17 amino acids. Germline-derived CDR1 and CDR2 are SGDLS and YYNGEE. CDR3 loop: CASSVLDTRHSGNTIYF. The CDR3 coding sequence is TGTGCCAGCAGCGTCCTTGACACTCGCCACTCTGGAAACACCATATATTTT.

The gene calls are TRBV28 and TRBJ1-5; 7 bases line up with TRBD1. Germline-derived CDR1 and CDR2 are MDHEN and SYDVKM. CDR3 length: 16 amino acids. After removal of 4 bases from V and 2 bases from J, the junction contained 8 bases not matched to a gene. This chain's CDR3 is CASSSTTGSGNQPQHF. CDR3 bases: TGTGCCAGCAGTTCAACGACAGGGAGCGGCAATCAGCCCCAGCATTTT.

This chain connects TRBV19 to TRBJ2-1; 8 bases map to TRBD2. The trim removed 4 bases at V and 7 bases at J, leaving 6 bases unmatched. This CDR3 has 14 residues. The germline V gene has CDR1 LNHDA and CDR2 SQIVND (reference sequence). CDR3 in DNA: TGTGCCAGTAGTAACGGGAGGGCCTTAAATGAGCAGTTCTTC. Protein: CASSNGRALNEQFF.

The CDR3, as DNA: TGCGCCAGCAGCACAATAGCGGGAGGGTACGAGCAGTACTTC. Translation gives CASSTIAGGYEQYF. This chain joins TRBV5-1 and TRBJ2-7, with 11 nucleotides matching TRBD2. CDR3 length equals 14 residues. Germline CDR1 and CDR2: SGHRS and YFSETQ. J lost 4 bases, V lost 4 bases, and 4 bases had no gene match.

In this sample, this clone turned up once. The rearrangement uses TRBV4-3 and TRBJ2-1; D assignment may be TRBD1 or TRBD2 (5 bases each). V lost 2 bases, J lost 2 bases, and 10 bases lay in between. Looked up from germline, CDR1 is LGHNA and CDR2 is YSLEER. The CDR3 sequence is 15 residues long. In DNA form, the CDR3 reads TGCGCCAGCAGCCAAAGGGACGGAGCCTACAATGAGCAGTTCTTC. Translating gives CASSQRDGAYNEQFF.

The V call is TRBV29-1, the J call TRBJ2-1, with 10 bases lining up with TRBD2. The CDR3 has 14 amino acids. CDR1 and CDR2 (germline): SQVTM, ANQGSEA. V was clipped by 3 bases and J by 10 bases; unmatched bases: 9. The CDR3 sequence: CSVDRLAGVWEQFF. Here the CDR3 DNA reads TGCAGCGTTGATAGGCTAGCGGGAGTTTGGGAGCAGTTCTTC.

This chain uses TRBV28 with TRBJ1-5; TRBD1 matches at 7 bases. V shed 0 bases, J shed 5 bases, and the junction held 1 base outside the gene matches. CDR3 length: 14 residues. Germline CDR1 and CDR2: MDHEN and SYDVKM. The CDR3 DNA reads TGTGCCAGCAGTTTATGGCAGGGGGATCAGCCCCAGCATTTT. As protein: CASSLWQGDQPQHF. Full variable domain (remainder filled in from reference TRBV28 and TRBJ1-5): DVKVTQSSRYLVKRTGEKVFLECVQDMDHENMFWYRQDPGLGLRLIYFSYDVKMKEKGDIPEGYSVSREKKERFSLILESASTNQTSMYLCASSLWQGDQPQHFGDGTRLSIL.

V and J are TRBV19 and TRBJ1-1; TRBD1 might be the D (6 bases). The CDR3 consists of 14 residues. V was pared by 7 bases and J by 4 bases, with 16 bases between. Looked up from germline, CDR1 is LNHDA and CDR2 is SQIVND (reference sequence). For the CDR3, the DNA is TGTGCCAGTACCCCATGGGGGCGTGGCACTGAAGCTTTCTTT. This sequence encodes CASTPWGRGTEAFF. The entire variable domain, with the rest obtained from reference TRBV19 and TRBJ1-1, is as follows: DGGITQSPKYLFRKEGQNVTLSCEQNLNHDAMYWYRQDPGQGLRLIYYSQIVNDFQKGDIAEGYSVSREKKESFPLTVTSAQKNPTAFYLCASTPWGRGTEAFFGQGTRLTVV.

The gene calls are TRBV6-9 and TRBJ1-3; D is unclear. The germline gives CDR1 MNHGY, CDR2 SVAAGI. The CDR3 covers 14 residues. The ends were cut back, 6 bases at V and 2 bases at J, with 11 bases in the middle. CDR3 in DNA: TGTGCCAGCAGCTTGAGACGAGCTGGAAACACCATATATTTT. Protein product: CASSLRRAGNTIYF.

J is TRBJ2-7 and V is TRBV5-1, with 9 bases identical to TRBD2. J gave up 6 bases and V 0 bases, and 16 bases lay outside the gene matches. The germline CDR1 and CDR2 sequences are SGHRS and YFSETQ. There are 18 residues in the CDR3. The CDR3 protein is CASSLVVGARGRAFEQYF. The CDR3 nucleotides are TGCGCCAGCAGCTTGGTTGTGGGGGCTCGCGGGAGGGCCTTCGAGCAGTACTTC.

By share, this clone ranks as medium-sized. The J gene is TRBJ1-2, the V gene TRBV5-6, with D uncertain. The ends were cut back, 0 bases at V and 0 bases at J, with 9 bases in the middle. Germline values: CDR1 SGHDT, CDR2 YYEEEE. There are 15 residues in the CDR3. CDR3 sequence reads: CASSLVTRANYGYTF. CDR3 sequence (DNA): TGTGCCAGCAGCTTGGTTACCAGAGCTAACTATGGCTACACCTTC.

This sequence joins TRBV28 and TRBJ2-2, with D perhaps given as TRBD1 or TRBD2 (5 bases each). Trimming cost V 6 bases and J 6 bases, with 17 bases left between them. CDR1 is MDHEN and CDR2 is SYDVKM in the germline V gene. This CDR3 comprises 15 residues. The CDR3 DNA reads as TGTGCCAGCAGGGGGGAGAGGGGTTTCTCCGGGGAGCTGTTTTTT. This translates into CASRGERGFSGELFF. The full variable domain, with the rest looked up from reference TRBV28 and TRBJ2-2, is DVKVTQSSRYLVKRTGEKVFLECVQDMDHENMFWYRQDPGLGLRLIYFSYDVKMKEKGDIPEGYSVSREKKERFSLILESASTNQTSMYLCASRGERGFSGELFFGEGSRLTVL.

Only one count was recorded for this clone. The chain combines TRBV20-1 with TRBJ1-2; D is ambiguous. Germline V lookup: CDR1 DFQATT, CDR2 SNEGSKA (reference sequence). This CDR3 has 11 amino acids. CDR3 DNA: TGCAGACCGTCGACACGGCATGGCTACACCTTC. Amino acids: CRPSTRHGYTF.